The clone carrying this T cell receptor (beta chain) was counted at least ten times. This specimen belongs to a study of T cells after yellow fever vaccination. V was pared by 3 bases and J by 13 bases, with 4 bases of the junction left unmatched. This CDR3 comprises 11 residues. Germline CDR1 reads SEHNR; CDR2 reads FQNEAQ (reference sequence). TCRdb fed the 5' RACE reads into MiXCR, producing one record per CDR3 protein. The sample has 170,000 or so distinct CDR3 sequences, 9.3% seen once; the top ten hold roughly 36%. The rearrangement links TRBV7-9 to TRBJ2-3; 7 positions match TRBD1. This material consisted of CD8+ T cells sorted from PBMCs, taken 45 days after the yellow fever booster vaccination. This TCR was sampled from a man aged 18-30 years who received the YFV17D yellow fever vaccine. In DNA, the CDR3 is TGTGCCAGCAGCTTTCGAGACAGGGAGTATTTT. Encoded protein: CASSFRDREYF. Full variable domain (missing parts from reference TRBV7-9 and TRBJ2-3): DTGVSQNPRHKITKRGQNVTFRCDPISEHNRLYWYRQTLGQGPEFLTYFQNEAQLEKSRLLSDRFSAERPKGSFSTLEIQRTEQGDSAMYLCASSFRDREYFGPGTRLTVL.